This T cell receptor beta chain originates from a study of blood T cell repertoires in COVID-19. Using immunoSEQ multiplex PCR, the repertoire was profiled, and TCRdb retains in-frame clones only, with some absent. The data show 300,000 to 350,000 clones, around 87% seen once. The CDR3 sequence is 13 residues long. V lost 10 bases to trimming and J lost 10 bases; unmatched junction nucleotides: 13. The clonotype was recovered from a woman under 30 with acute COVID-19. The sequencing sample was made of PBMCs or T cells enriched from blood (not recorded which). The chain carries TRBV23-1 and TRBJ1-1; TRBD1 matches at 9 bases. TRBV23-1 is labeled an ORF, and its function is uncertain. The CDR3 DNA sequence: TGCGCCATTTCAAGAACAGGGGGCAGGAGAGCTTTCTTT. Translation: CAISRTGGRRAFF.